These 10 T cell receptor beta chains originate from one sample sequenced in a study of shared T cell receptors in the human thymus. Repertoires were generated with immunoSEQ multiplex PCR, while TCRdb's copy carries only in-frame clones and drops some. The sample has about 660,000 clones; 88% are singletons. The same sample was also studied in work on human thymus T cells.

Sequenced: thymocytes. The receptors derive from a boy less than two years old with a congenital heart defect.

This clone has only a few counts. The chain employs TRBV29-1 and TRBJ2-5; D is ambiguous. CDR3 length equals 12 residues. Germline V lookup: CDR1 SQVTM, CDR2 ANQGSEA. Trimming pared 3 bases from V and 2 bases from J, leaving 7 bases between. The CDR3 here is CSVEAAQETQYF. CDR3 DNA sequence: TGCAGCGTTGAGGCGGCTCAAGAGACCCAGTACTTC.

The gene calls are TRBV7-9 and TRBJ2-7; the D is unclear. Trimming stripped 2 bases from V and 6 bases from J, with 17 bases between. The CDR3 loop spans 15 amino acids. Germline V gene lookup returns CDR1 SEHNR and CDR2 FQNEAQ (reference sequence). The CDR3 DNA reads TGTGCCAGCAGCTTACGCCCAAGAGGCTCGTTCGAGCAGTACTTC. Protein sequence: CASSLRPRGSFEQYF.

This chain uses TRBV9 with TRBJ2-7, with a weak D call TRBD2 (5 bases). CDR1 is SGDLS and CDR2 is YYNGEE in the germline V gene. This CDR3 region has 15 residues. V was pared by 4 bases and J by 4 bases, with 18 bases between. The CDR3 here is CASSPLRSGGYEQYF. CDR3 bases: TGTGCCAGCAGCCCCCTCCGAAGCGGCGGTTACGAGCAGTACTTC. Using reference TRBV9 and TRBJ2-7 for the parts outside the CDR3, the full variable domain is DSGVTQTPKHLITATGQRVTLRCSPRSGDLSVYWYQQSLDQGLQFLIQYYNGEERAKGNILERFSAQQFPDLHSELNLSSLELGDSALYFCASSPLRSGGYEQYFGPGTRLTVT.

The genes are TRBV7-2 and TRBJ2-3; TRBD2 agrees at 9 bases. This CDR3 comprises 16 residues. J was trimmed by 4 bases and V by 1 base; bases with no gene match: 6. Germline V gene sequence: CDR1 SGHTA, CDR2 FQGNSA. Here the CDR3 reads CASSLGSGGRADTQYF. CDR3 bases: TGTGCCAGCAGCTTAGGGTCGGGCGGGAGGGCAGATACGCAGTATTTT.

The chain carries TRBV15 and TRBJ2-5; D is perhaps TRBD2 (5 bases). Gene TRBJ2-7 matches the end of the DNA better, so the J call may be wrong. The CDR3 length is 14 residues. CDR1 is LNHNV and CDR2 is YYDKDF in the germline V gene (reference sequence). The CDR3 DNA reads TGTGCCACCAGCAGAGAGACTACCCCCTACGAGCAGTACTTC. It specifies CATSRETTPYEQYF.

The chain couples TRBV29-1 to TRBJ1-1; TRBD1 matches at 7 bases. CDR1 and CDR2 (germline): SQVTM, ANQGSEA. Trimming removed 4 bases from V and 3 bases from J; junction bases left unmatched: 5. This CDR3 has 13 residues. CDR3 nucleotides: TGCAGCGTTGGAGCCGACAGGGACACTGAAGCTTTCTTT. This codes for CSVGADRDTEAFF. The full variable domain, with the rest looked up from reference TRBV29-1 and TRBJ1-1, is SAVISQKPSRDICQRGTSLTIQCQVDSQVTMMFWYRQQPGQSLTLIATANQGSEATYESGFVIDKFPISRPNLTFSTLTVSNMSPEDSSIYLCSVGADRDTEAFFGQGTRLTVV.

The genes are TRBV15 and TRBJ2-7; D is perhaps TRBD2 (6 bases). The CDR3 runs to 18 residues. Germline CDR1 LNHNV, CDR2 YYDKDF (reference sequence). V gave up 2 bases and J gave up 3 bases, with 23 bases separating them. The CDR3 here is CATSRRPNNIAERYEQYF. The CDR3 coding sequence is TGTGCCACCAGCAGACGCCCGAATAATATAGCGGAACGCTACGAGCAGTACTTC.

This clone is a singleton in its sample. The chain links TRBV11-3 to TRBJ2-3; maybe TRBD2 (7 bases). This CDR3 is 18 amino acids long. The V and J ends lost 2 bases and 1 base respectively, with 19 bases between them. Germline V gives CDR1 SGHNT, CDR2 YENEEA. The CDR3 sequence is CASSLSDLRGGGTDTQYF. The CDR3, as DNA: TGTGCCAGCAGCTTATCAGACCTCAGGGGAGGGGGCACAGATACGCAGTATTTT.

This clone was observed a single time. J is TRBJ2-3 and V is TRBV11-2; TRBD2 is a possible D gene (6 bases). Between the trimmed V and J ends, which lost 1 base and 0 bases, there was a span of 14 bases. Looked up from germline, CDR1 is SGHAT and CDR2 is FQNNGV. There are 17 residues in the CDR3. The CDR3 spells CASSLGGRTISTDTQYF. In nucleotides, the CDR3 is TGTGCCAGCAGCTTAGGAGGACGGACTATTAGCACAGATACGCAGTATTTT.

This clone has just a few counts. This chain connects TRBV18 to TRBJ2-7; weak D call: TRBD1 (6 bases). The V gene lost 6 bases and the J gene lost 3 bases, with 12 bases spanning the gap. This CDR3 spans 13 amino acids. Looked up from germline, CDR1 is KGHSH and CDR2 is LQKENI. The CDR3 reads CASSWNRVYEQYF. CDR3 DNA: TGTGCCAGCTCGTGGAACAGGGTCTACGAGCAGTACTTC.